This TCR beta chain was sequenced for a study of blood T cells in healthy people across ages. Peripheral blood samples of 9 to 10 milliliters were drawn from each donor. The authors ran a second PCR of about 6 to 11 cycles using a sample-barcoded 5' primer and a J-beta primer mix. TCRdb re-called the 5' RACE reads with MiXCR, one entry per CDR3 protein. The table includes under 750,000 distinct CDR3 sequences, more than 45% detected once. V lost 2 bases, J lost 4 bases, and 11 bases lay in between. Per the germline V gene, CDR1 is LGHNT and CDR2 is FRNRAP. The CDR3 is made up of 14 amino acids. Overall study results and limits: Researchers report that TCR beta diversity correlated strongly with naive T cell percentage. Older individuals had lower TCR beta diversity per million T cells (the decline was roughly linear). More naive CD4+ cells and higher diversity marked long-lived donors relative to aged donors.

This clonotype appeared a few times. What it binds is unknown. The receptor comes from a man of 80 years or more in good health. V is TRBV12-5 and J is TRBJ1-2; TRBD1 is a possible D gene (5 bases). Source material: blood. The CDR3 sequence: CASGLFDSLYGYTF. CDR3 nucleotides: TGTGCTAGTGGTTTGTTTGACAGCCTCTATGGCTACACCTTC.